This TCR beta chain was recovered during a study of regulatory T cells in long-lasting Graves disease. As to time point: newly diagnosed GD, antithyroid drugs for less than 3 months. The TCR library was made from RNA extracted from PBMCs. Patients met American Thyroid Association criteria for Graves' disease. Germline assignment: CDR1 SGHDN and CDR2 FVKESK. This CDR3 region has 14 residues. With 0 bases removed from V and 7 bases from J, the gap between germline ends came to 9 bases. Building of the TCR beta libraries involved iRepertoire HTBI primers and Arm-PCR of CDR3 regions. TCRdb used MiXCR to reprocess the multiplex PCR reads, holding one entry per CDR3 protein. This table holds 450,000 to 600,000 distinct CDR3 sequences, 15% to 20% found once. These data were likewise used in another study, on T cells in Graves' hyperthyroidism and ophthalmopathy.

Sample: peripheral blood mononuclear cells (PBMCs), taken at new diagnosis, from a patient treated with antithyroid drugs. The receptor's source is a man aged 40-50 years with Graves disease. V is TRBV14 and J is TRBJ2-2; D unresolved. CDR3 nucleotides: TGTGCCAGCAGCCAAGAGTTGGGGATCGGGGAGCTGTTTTTT. Its protein product is CASSQELGIGELFF.